This T cell receptor beta chain was profiled in a study of OX40 agonist ivuxolimab in advanced cancers. Study summary: Ivuxolimab doses were 0.01, 0.1, 0.3, 1.5, 3 or 10 mg/kg every 2 weeks. A history of anti-PD-1, anti-PD-L1 or anti-CTLA-4 therapy was acceptable, and 40% to 45% had some.

This clone turned up a few times. Its target is unknown. Whole-study findings and limits: Clones of CD4+ and CD8+ blood T cells grew by week 6 at doses of 0.1 to 3.0 mg/kg.

Sequencing used immunoSEQ multiplex PCR; TCRdb keeps in-frame clones, though not all of them. The top ten clones hold 11% of a sample with roughly 72,000 clones, roughly 87% of them seen once. Germline assignment: CDR1 MNHNY and CDR2 SVGAGI (reference sequence). CDR3 length equals 13 residues. V lost 2 bases and J lost 7, with 9 bases in between. This sequence joins TRBV6-6 and TRBJ1-5, with no clear D. The receptor's source is an adult with an advanced solid tumor such as melanoma, head and neck, liver or kidney cancer. The sample in question was CD4+ or CD8+ T cells sorted from blood, obtained in a trial of the OX40 agonist ivuxolimab. DNA of the CDR3: TGTGCCAGCAGTTACGCGGGGTGGCAGCCCCAGCATTTT. Its protein product is CASSYAGWQPQHF.